This is a list of T cell receptor beta chains from one sample in a study of early T cells in non-severe SARS-CoV-2 infection. TCRdb re-derived calls from the 5' RACE reads in MiXCR, one entry per CDR3 protein. Here the sample spans fewer than 50,000 distinct CDR3 sequences, approximately 6.1% being singletons. Sequencing used whole blood. These receptor sequences come from an adult who was a healthcare worker with PCR-confirmed SARS-CoV-2 infection or an uninfected control (not recorded which). Both conserved end residues are part of each CDR3. The D gene is left open where the match is weak. The size field is filled for only some rows; it gives once, few, many or a size class.

J gene | V gene | clone size | D gene | CDR3 DNA | CDR3 protein
TRBJ1-5 | TRBV19 | . | . | TGTGCCAGTAGTATCTCACATCTCCGGGAGCCCCAGCATTTT | CASSISHLREPQHF
TRBJ1-4 | TRBV5-1 | . | . | TGCGCCTGCAGCGTGGGACTACCTAATGAAAAACTGTTTTTT | CACSVGLPNEKLFF
TRBJ2-7 | TRBV3-1 | many | . | TGTGCCAGCAGCCAAGATATAGGGACCTACGAGCAGTACTTC | CASSQDIGTYEQYF
TRBJ2-2 | TRBV7-2 | . | . | TGTGCCAGCAGCTTGGGTAAAACCGGGGAGCTGTTTTTT | CASSLGKTGELFF
TRBJ2-5 | TRBV3-2 | . | . | TGTGCCAGCAGCCAAGATGGGCTGACGGGCCAAGAGACCCAGTACTTC | CASSQDGLTGQETQYF
TRBJ1-2 | TRBV28 | few | . | TGTGCCACCTGGGGGTGGGGCTACACCTTC | CATWGWGYTF
TRBJ2-3 | TRBV3-1 | . | TRBD1 | TGTGCCAGCAGCCAAGAAGTTCTGGGACAGGGGGCAGATACGCAGTATTTT | CASSQEVLGQGADTQYF
TRBJ1-3 | TRBV18 | . | . | TGTGCCAGCTCACCACGGGGACTTATCGGAAACACCATATATTTT | CASSPRGLIGNTIYF
TRBJ1-6 | TRBV27 | many | TRBD1 | TGTGCCAGCAGTAGGGACAGGACAAATTCACCCCTCCACTTT | CASSRDRTNSPLHF
TRBJ1-5 | TRBV7-2 | many | . | TGTGCCAGCAGCTTTTCGGCTTGGGGGCGGAATCAGCCCCAGCATTTT | CASSFSAWGRNQPQHF
TRBJ2-5 | TRBV29-1 | few | . | TGCAGCGTTGAACGGAGTGGGAAGACCCAGTACTTC | CSVERSGKTQYF
TRBJ2-5 | TRBV11-2 | few | TRBD2 | TGTGCCAGCAGCTCTTACGTGGCGGGGGGTTTAGTACAAGAGACCCAGTACTTC | CASSSYVAGGLVQETQYF
TRBJ1-5 | TRBV4-2 | . | . | TGTGCCAGCAGCCAAGATCTCGCCGCATTAGGGAGAGGTAGCAATCAGCCCCAGCATTTT | CASSQDLAALGRGSNQPQHF
TRBJ2-5 | TRBV5-1 | many | TRBD2 | TGCGCCAGCAGCTTGGAACCGGGGGGGCCCCGGGAGACCCAGTACTTC | CASSLEPGGPRETQYF
TRBJ2-5 | TRBV12-3/TRBV12-4 | few | . | TGTGCCAGCAGTTTTCGCGGGGAAGAGACCCAGTACTTC | CASSFRGEETQYF
TRBJ1-2 | TRBV6-2/TRBV6-3 | . | . | TGTGCCAGCAGTTACCCTCCTGGGAGCACAAACTATGGCTACACCTTC | CASSYPPGSTNYGYTF
TRBJ2-5 | TRBV20-1 | many | . | TGCAGTGCAAGGACAGTATCCGAGACCCAGTACTTC | CSARTVSETQYF
TRBJ1-4 | TRBV30 | many | . | TGTGCCTCCAGCTCGGGCGTTCTTGAAAAACTGTTTTTT | CASSSGVLEKLFF
TRBJ1-6 | TRBV5-6 | many | . | TGTGCCAGCAGCTTGAAGACTTTACCGAATTCACCCCTCCACTTT | CASSLKTLPNSPLHF
TRBJ2-5 | TRBV20-1 | . | . | TGCAGTGGGCAAGGACAGTATCAGTACTTC | CSGQGQYQYF
TRBJ2-4 | TRBV5-8 | many | . | TGTGCCAGCAGCCGGTTGGATCTTGGGGCCAAAAACATTCAGTACTTC | CASSRLDLGAKNIQYF
TRBJ2-3 | TRBV11-2 | . | . | TGTGCCAGCAGCCCCCGCACTAGTTCCCCAGATACGCAGTATTTT | CASSPRTSSPDTQYF
TRBJ2-2 | TRBV4-3 | few | TRBD1 | TGCGCCAGCAGTCTTCTAGGGGGCGGCACCGGGGAGCTGTTTTTT | CASSLLGGGTGELFF
TRBJ2-7 | TRBV6-5 | . | TRBD1 | TGTGCCAGCAGTTCAGACAGGGGGAACGAGCAGTACTTC | CASSSDRGNEQYF
TRBJ1-5 | TRBV27 | many | . | TGTGCCAGCAGTCCCCTAGGGAATAGCAATCAGCCCCAGCATTTT | CASSPLGNSNQPQHF
TRBJ2-5 | TRBV5-1 | once | TRBD1 | TGCGCCAGCAGCTTAAGTCCCGGGACAGGCGGGACCCAGTACTTC | CASSLSPGTGGTQYF
TRBJ2-5 | TRBV6-6 | few | TRBD2 | TGTGCCAGCAGTGGTGCCAGCGGGGGCCCCCGGAGTGAGTACTTC | CASSGASGGPRSEYF
TRBJ2-5 | TRBV5-1 | few | . | TGCGCCAGCAGCTTGGCCGCGGGGAGAGAGACCCAGTACTTC | CASSLAAGRETQYF
TRBJ2-7 | TRBV6-1 | many | . | TGTGCCAGCAGTGAAGCCAGGGGCAACGAGCAGTACTTC | CASSEARGNEQYF
TRBJ2-2 | TRBV10-3 | . | . | TGTGCCATCAGTGAGTCGACGAGGGTTGGGGAGCTGTTTTTT | CAISESTRVGELFF
TRBJ1-5 | TRBV6-2/TRBV6-3 | few | . | TGTGCCAGCGGCCTGGGAGAAGGTCAGCCCCAGCATTTT | CASGLGEGQPQHF
TRBJ1-1 | TRBV7-9 | few | TRBD1 | TGTGCCAGCAGCCTGGACAGGGTCAACACTGAAGCTTTCTTT | CASSLDRVNTEAFF
TRBJ1-3 | TRBV4-2 | many | . | TGTGCCAGCAGCCCTGCAGGAACCCTGATTGACATAATATATTTT | CASSPAGTLIDIIYF
TRBJ2-7 | TRBV6-2/TRBV6-3 | many | TRBD1 | TGTGCCAGCAGATCCGGACAGGGGAAGGGCTACGAGCAGTACTTC | CASRSGQGKGYEQYF
TRBJ2-2 | TRBV6-6 | . | . | TGTGCCAGTCGGGCAAGGGGTGCCGGGGAGCTGTTTTTT | CASRARGAGELFF
TRBJ1-3 | TRBV5-4 | many | . | TGTGCCAGCAGCTTGGACAGGGCCTCTGGAAACACCATATATTTT | CASSLDRASGNTIYF
TRBJ2-3 | TRBV30 | . | . | TGTGCCTGGACGCCCTCTTGGGGGCCAGGAGATACGCAGTATTTT | CAWTPSWGPGDTQYF
TRBJ1-5 | TRBV24-1 | many | . | TGTGCCACGGGGGGAGGTAGAGTCAATCAGCCCCAGCATTTT | CATGGGRVNQPQHF
TRBJ2-3 | TRBV3-1 | many | . | TGTGCCAGCAGCCCAATTCTACTGGATACGCAGTATTTT | CASSPILLDTQYF
TRBJ1-1 | TRBV27 | . | TRBD1 | TGTGCCAGCAGTTTATCGATGGCAGGGGGTTTTAACACTGAAGCTTTCTTT | CASSLSMAGGFNTEAFF
TRBJ1-5 | TRBV6-6 | few | . | TGTGCCAGCAGTTACTCGAGTCCAGGGAATAGCAATCAGCCCCAGCATTTT | CASSYSSPGNSNQPQHF
TRBJ2-7 | TRBV20-1 | . | . | TGCAGTGCCTCTTCCGGCGGGAACTCCTACGAGCAGTACTTC | CSASSGGNSYEQYF